This T cell receptor beta chain is from a study of control samples from healthy donors and cancer patients. TCRdb's table, derived via immunoSEQ multiplex PCR, lists solely in-frame clones and lacks some. Of 350,000 to 450,000 clones listed, 80% to 95% are singletons. Per the germline V gene, CDR1 is KGHDR and CDR2 is SFDVKD. The CDR3 sequence is 15 residues long. The V segment lost 4 bases and the J segment 3 bases; nucleotides outside the gene matches: 4. V and J are TRBV24-1 and TRBJ1-1, with 10 bases identical to TRBD1. The sequence was obtained from a man aged 35-49 years with head and neck cancer. Source material: PBMCs. CDR3 loop: CATSESGQGDTEAFF. The CDR3 coding sequence is TGTGCCACCAGTGAATCCGGACAGGGGGACACTGAAGCTTTCTTT.